The 3 T cell receptor beta chains presented below share a single source sample, sequenced in a study of OX40 agonist ivuxolimab in advanced cancers. Clones were read by immunoSEQ multiplex PCR, and TCRdb kept only the in-frame ones, dropping some. The repertoire holds about 69,000 clones, roughly 90% seen once, with under 3.5% in the top ten. Sequenced material: CD4+ or CD8+ T cells sorted from blood, taken in a trial of the OX40 agonist ivuxolimab. All receptors derive from an adult with an advanced solid tumor such as melanoma, head and neck, liver or kidney cancer.

This chain links TRBV28 with TRBJ2-7; 9 bases map to TRBD1. This CDR3 comprises 15 residues. The trim removed 6 bases at V and 1 base at J, leaving 7 bases unmatched. Germline V CDR1 and CDR2: MDHEN, SYDVKM. The CDR3 loop reads CASRETGTGSYEQYF. Written as DNA, the CDR3 is TGTGCCAGCAGAGAGACCGGGACAGGGTCCTACGAGCAGTACTTC.

The chain is built from TRBV19 and TRBJ2-7; tentative D call: TRBD2 (5 bases). The CDR3 runs 15 residues. V lost 5 bases, J lost 0 bases, and 14 bases lay in between. Germline CDR1 reads LNHDA; CDR2 reads SQIVND (reference sequence). CDR3 bases: TGTGCCAGTAGTCCCAGGACGGGGAGCTCCTACGAGCAGTACTTC. This sequence encodes CASSPRTGSSYEQYF.

The chain recombines TRBV15 with TRBJ2-7; 10 bases match TRBD1. The CDR3 length is 16 residues. Trimming took 2 bases from V and 3 from J; bases not matched to a gene: 7. From germline, CDR1 is LNHNV and CDR2 YYDKDF (reference sequence). As DNA, the CDR3 is TGTGCCACCAGCAGAATCCGGACAGGGGGATTCTACGAGCAGTACTTC. It translates to CATSRIRTGGFYEQYF.